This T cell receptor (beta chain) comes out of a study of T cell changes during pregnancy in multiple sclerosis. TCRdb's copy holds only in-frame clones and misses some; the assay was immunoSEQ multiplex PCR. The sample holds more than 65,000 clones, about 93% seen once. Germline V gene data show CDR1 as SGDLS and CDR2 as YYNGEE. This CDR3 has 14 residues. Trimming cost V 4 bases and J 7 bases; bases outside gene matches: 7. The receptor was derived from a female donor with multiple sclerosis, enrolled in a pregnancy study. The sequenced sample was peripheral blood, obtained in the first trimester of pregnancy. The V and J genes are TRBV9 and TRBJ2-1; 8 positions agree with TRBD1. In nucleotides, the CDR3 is TGTGCCAGCAGCCCCCAGGGGGCTGGGAATGAGCAGTTCTTC. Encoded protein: CASSPQGAGNEQFF.